This T cell receptor beta chain came from a study of T cells in Graves' hyperthyroidism and ophthalmopathy. Study outcomes and limitations: Ophthalmopathy was told apart from stable hyperthyroidism by a 13 V-J model. Blood also carried most thyroid clonotypes expanded above 0.001.

A remark on this clonotype: The antigen is unknown.

Germline-derived CDR1 and CDR2 are WSHSY and SAAADI. There are 13 residues in the CDR3. Trimming cost V 6 bases and J 6 bases; bases outside gene matches: 2. No ophthalmopathy progression within 18 months constituted stable Graves' hyperthyroidism. Fresh peripheral blood, about 9.9 ml, yielded the PBMCs. Using RNA transcripts as the source, TCR beta CDR3 regions were amplified. TCR CDR3 underwent first-round RT-PCR with the HTBI primer set. TCRdb called the multiplex PCR reads again in MiXCR, with one record for every CDR3 protein. The top ten clones hold roughly 6.6% of a sample with approximately 590,000 distinct CDR3 sequences, 15% to 18% of them seen once.

Sequencing used blood. The chain has TRBV10-2 and TRBJ2-3; 11 bases agree with TRBD1. The source is a young woman with Graves' hyperthyroidism. The CDR3 DNA reads TGCGCCAGCAGGGACAGGGGGCGGGATACGCAGTATTTT. Its translation is CASRDRGRDTQYF.